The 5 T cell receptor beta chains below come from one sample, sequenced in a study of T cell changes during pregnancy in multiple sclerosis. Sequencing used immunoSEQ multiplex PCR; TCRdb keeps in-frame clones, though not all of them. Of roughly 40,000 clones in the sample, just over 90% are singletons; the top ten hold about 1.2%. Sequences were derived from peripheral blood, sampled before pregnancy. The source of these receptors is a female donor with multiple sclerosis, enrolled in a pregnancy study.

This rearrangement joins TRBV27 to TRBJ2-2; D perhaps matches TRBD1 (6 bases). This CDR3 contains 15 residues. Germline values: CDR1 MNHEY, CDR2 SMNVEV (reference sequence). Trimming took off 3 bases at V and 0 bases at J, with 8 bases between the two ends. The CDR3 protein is CASSFSGANTGELFF. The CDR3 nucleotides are TGTGCCAGCAGTTTTTCAGGGGCGAACACCGGGGAGCTGTTTTTT.

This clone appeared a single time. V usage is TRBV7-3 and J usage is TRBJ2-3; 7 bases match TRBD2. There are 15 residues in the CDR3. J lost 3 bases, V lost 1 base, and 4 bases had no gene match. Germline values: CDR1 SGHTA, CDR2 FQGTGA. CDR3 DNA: TGTGCCAGCAGCTTAAATGCGGGAGCTACAGATACGCAGTATTTT. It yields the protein CASSLNAGATDTQYF.

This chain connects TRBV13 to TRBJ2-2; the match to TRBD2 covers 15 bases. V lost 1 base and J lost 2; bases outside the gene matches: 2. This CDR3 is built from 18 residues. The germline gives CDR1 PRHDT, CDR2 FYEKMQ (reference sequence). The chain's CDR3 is CASSLEGLAGGNTGELFF. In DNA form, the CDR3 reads TGTGCCAGCAGCTTAGAGGGACTAGCGGGAGGAAACACCGGGGAGCTGTTTTTT.

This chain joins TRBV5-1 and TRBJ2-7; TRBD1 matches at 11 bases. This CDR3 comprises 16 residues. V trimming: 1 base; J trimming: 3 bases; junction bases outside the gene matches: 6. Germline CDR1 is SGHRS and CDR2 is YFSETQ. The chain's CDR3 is CASSLTPGQGVYEQYF. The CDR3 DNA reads TGCGCCAGCAGCTTGACACCGGGACAGGGGGTCTACGAGCAGTACTTC.

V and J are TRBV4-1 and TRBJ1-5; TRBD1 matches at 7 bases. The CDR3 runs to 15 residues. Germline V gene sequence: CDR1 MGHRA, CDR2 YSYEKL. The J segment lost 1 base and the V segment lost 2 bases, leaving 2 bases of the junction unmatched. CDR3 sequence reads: CASSQPTGSNQPQHF. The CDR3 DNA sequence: TGCGCCAGCAGCCAACCGACAGGGAGCAATCAGCCCCAGCATTTT.